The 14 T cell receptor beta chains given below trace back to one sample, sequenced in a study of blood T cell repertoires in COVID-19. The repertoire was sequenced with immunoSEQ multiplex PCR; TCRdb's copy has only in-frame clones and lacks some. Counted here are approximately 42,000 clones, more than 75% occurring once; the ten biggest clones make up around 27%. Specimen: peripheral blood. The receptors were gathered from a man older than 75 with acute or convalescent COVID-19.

DNA for the CDR3: TGTGCCAGCCATGGACTAGCGGGATACGAGCAGTACTTC. This translates into CASHGLAGYEQYF. The rearrangement uses TRBV5-6 and TRBJ2-7; TRBD2 matches at 12 bases. Germline CDR1 SGHDT, CDR2 YYEEEE. Trimming took 7 bases from V and 4 from J; bases not matched to a gene: 3. This CDR3 is 13 amino acids long. Drawing the rest from reference TRBV5-6 and TRBJ2-7, the complete variable domain is DAGVTQSPTHLIKTRGQQVTLRCSPKSGHDTVSWYQQALGQGPQFIFQYYEEEERQRGNFPDRFSGHQFPNYSSELNVNALLLGDSALYLCASHGLAGYEQYFGPGTRLTVT.

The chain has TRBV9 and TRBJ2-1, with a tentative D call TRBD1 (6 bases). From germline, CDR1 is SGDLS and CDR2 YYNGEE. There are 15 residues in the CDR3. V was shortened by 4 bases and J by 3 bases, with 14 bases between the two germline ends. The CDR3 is CASSSGDGYYNEQFF. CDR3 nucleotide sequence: TGTGCCAGCAGCTCAGGGGACGGATACTACAATGAGCAGTTCTTC.

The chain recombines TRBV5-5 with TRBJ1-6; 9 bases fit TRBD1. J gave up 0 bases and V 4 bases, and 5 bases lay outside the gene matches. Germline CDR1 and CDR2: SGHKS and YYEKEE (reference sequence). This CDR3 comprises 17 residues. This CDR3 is CASSGDRASSYNSPLHF. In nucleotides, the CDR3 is TGTGCCAGCAGCGGGGACAGGGCGAGCTCCTATAATTCACCCCTCCACTTT.

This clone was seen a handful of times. CDR3 nucleotides: TGTGCCAGCAGCCTTTCCCCCTCCGCGAGGGAACTGAAAGAGACCCAGTACTTC. Protein: CASSLSPSARELKETQYF. The chain is built from TRBV14 and TRBJ2-5; TRBD2 is a possible D gene (5 bases). Trimming took 4 bases from V and 3 from J, leaving 24 bases between them. The CDR3 sequence is 18 residues long. Germline V gives CDR1 SGHDN, CDR2 FVKESK.

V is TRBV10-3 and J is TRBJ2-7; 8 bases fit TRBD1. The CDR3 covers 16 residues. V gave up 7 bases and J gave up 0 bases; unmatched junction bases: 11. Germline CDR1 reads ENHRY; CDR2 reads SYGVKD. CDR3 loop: CAIKTETGEDSYEQYF. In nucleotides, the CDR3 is TGTGCCATCAAGACTGAGACAGGGGAGGACTCCTACGAGCAGTACTTC.

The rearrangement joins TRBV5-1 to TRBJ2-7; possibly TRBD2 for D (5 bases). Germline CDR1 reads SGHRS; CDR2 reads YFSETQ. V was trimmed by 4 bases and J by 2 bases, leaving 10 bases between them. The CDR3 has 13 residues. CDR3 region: CASSPWGAYEQYF. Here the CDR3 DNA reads TGCGCCAGCAGCCCCTGGGGAGCCTACGAGCAGTACTTC.

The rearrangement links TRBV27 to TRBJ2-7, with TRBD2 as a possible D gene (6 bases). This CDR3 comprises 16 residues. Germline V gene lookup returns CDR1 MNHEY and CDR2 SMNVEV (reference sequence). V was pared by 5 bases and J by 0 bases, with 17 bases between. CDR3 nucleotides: TGTGCCAGCAGTCCTCACGCGGGGTCCAGCTCCTACGAGCAGTACTTC. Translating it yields CASSPHAGSSSYEQYF.

The CDR3 DNA is TGTGCCAGCAGTCCAGACAGGGATAGAAATGAAAAACTGTTTTTT. Protein: CASSPDRDRNEKLFF. The chain is built from TRBV2 and TRBJ1-4, with 7 positions matching TRBD1. The CDR3 runs to 15 residues. Germline loops: CDR1 SNHLY, CDR2 FYNNEI. V dropped 5 bases and J dropped 5; count of bases not matched to a gene: 8.

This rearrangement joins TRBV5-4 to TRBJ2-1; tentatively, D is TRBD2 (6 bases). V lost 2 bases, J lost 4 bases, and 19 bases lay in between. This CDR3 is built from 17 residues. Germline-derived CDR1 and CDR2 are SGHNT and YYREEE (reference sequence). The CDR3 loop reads CASSFVGRGRGYNEQFF. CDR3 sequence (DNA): TGTGCCAGCAGCTTTGTCGGGCGGGGTCGGGGATACAATGAGCAGTTCTTC.

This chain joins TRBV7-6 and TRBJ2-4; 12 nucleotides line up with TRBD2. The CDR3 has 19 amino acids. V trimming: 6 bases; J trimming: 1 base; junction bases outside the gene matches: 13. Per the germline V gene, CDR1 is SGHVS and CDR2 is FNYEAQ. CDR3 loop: CASRLLGLAGGPAKNIQYF. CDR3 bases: TGTGCCAGCAGACTCCTGGGGCTAGCGGGGGGGCCGGCCAAAAACATTCAGTACTTC.

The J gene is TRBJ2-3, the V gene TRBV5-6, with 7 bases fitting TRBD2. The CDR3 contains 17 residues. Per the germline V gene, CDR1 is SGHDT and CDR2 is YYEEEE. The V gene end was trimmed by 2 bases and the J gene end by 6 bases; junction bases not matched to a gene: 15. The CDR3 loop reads CASSFSPSGPRPDTQYF. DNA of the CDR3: TGTGCCAGCAGCTTTTCCCCTAGCGGCCCCAGGCCTGATACGCAGTATTTT.

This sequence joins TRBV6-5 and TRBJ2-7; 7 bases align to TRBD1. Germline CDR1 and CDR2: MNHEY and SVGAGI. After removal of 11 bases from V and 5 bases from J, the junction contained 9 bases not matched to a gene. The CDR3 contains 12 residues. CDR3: CALRGQGDEQYF. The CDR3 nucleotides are TGTGCCCTTCGCGGGCAGGGGGACGAGCAGTACTTC.

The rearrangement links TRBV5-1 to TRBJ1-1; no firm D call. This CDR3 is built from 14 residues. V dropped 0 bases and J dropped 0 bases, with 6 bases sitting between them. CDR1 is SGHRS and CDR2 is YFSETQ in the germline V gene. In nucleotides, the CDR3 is TGCGCCAGCAGCTTGGAAGAGATGAACACTGAAGCTTTCTTT. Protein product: CASSLEEMNTEAFF.

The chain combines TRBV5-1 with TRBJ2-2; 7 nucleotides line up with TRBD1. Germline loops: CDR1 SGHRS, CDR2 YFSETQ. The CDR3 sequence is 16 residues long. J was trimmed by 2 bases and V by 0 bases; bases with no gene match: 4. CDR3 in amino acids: CASSLAWTGNTGELFF. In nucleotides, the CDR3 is TGCGCCAGCAGCTTGGCCTGGACAGGAAACACCGGGGAGCTGTTTTTT.